These T cell receptor beta chains were read from a single sample in a study of cytomegalovirus exposure and HLA in healthy donors. Produced via immunoSEQ multiplex PCR; TCRdb's table is partial and in-frame only. The table lists approximately 100,000 clones, about 70% of them singletons, with 12% in the top ten. Sequenced material: PBMCs. Receptors originate from a woman in her forties in good health and CMV-seropositive. Each CDR3 is given with its conserved first and last residue. Fields, in order: clone size, J gene, D gene, V gene, CDR3 protein, CDR3 DNA. The D gene is left open where the match is weak. Clone size is not always given. Where it is, it says once, few, many or a class for expanded clones.

NA | TRBJ1-5 | NA | TRBV7-9 | CASSAEVQPQHF | TGTGCCAGCAGCGCAGAGGTCCAGCCCCAGCATTTT
NA | TRBJ1-1 | TRBD1 | TRBV5-4 | CASSSPWGQSMNTEAFF | TGTGCCAGCAGCTCCCCCTGGGGACAGTCCATGAACACTGAAGCTTTCTTT
NA | TRBJ1-1 | NA | TRBV2 | CASSTRWNTEAFF | TGTGCCAGCAGTACCAGATGGAACACTGAAGCTTTCTTT
few | TRBJ1-6 | TRBD1 | TRBV7-2 | CASSLGDRTHSPLHF | TGTGCCAGCAGCTTAGGGGACAGAACACATTCACCCCTCCACTTT
NA | TRBJ2-7 | TRBD1 | TRBV28 | CASSLVGQVGYEQYF | TGTGCCAGCAGTTTAGTGGGACAGGTAGGCTACGAGCAGTACTTC
NA | TRBJ2-7 | TRBD2 | TRBV6-6 | CASSYFRGGNSYEQYF | TGTGCCAGCAGTTACTTCCGCGGGGGGAACTCCTACGAGCAGTACTTC
NA | TRBJ2-2 | TRBD2 | TRBV4-2 | CASSQLPSGGAIGELFF | TGTGCCAGCAGCCAACTACCTAGCGGGGGGGCGATCGGGGAGCTGTTTTTT
NA | TRBJ1-1 | TRBD1 | TRBV27 | CASSFRPGQGEAFF | TGTGCCAGCAGTTTTAGACCGGGACAGGGGGAAGCTTTCTTT
NA | TRBJ2-5 | TRBD1 | TRBV5-4 | CASSLERTGRRETQYF | TGTGCCAGCAGCTTGGAAAGGACAGGGCGTCGGGAGACCCAGTACTTC
NA | TRBJ2-5 | TRBD2 | TRBV5-1 | CASSLSGGSGETQYF | TGCGCCAGCAGCCTCAGCGGGGGGTCGGGAGAGACCCAGTACTTC
NA | TRBJ2-7 | NA | TRBV5-1 | CASSLSTGKSHEQYF | TGCGCCAGCAGCTTGTCTACAGGGAAGTCTCACGAGCAGTACTTC
NA | TRBJ1-3 | NA | TRBV28 | CASSTPFFRGNTIYF | TGTGCCAGCAGTACCCCTTTCTTCAGGGGAAACACCATATATTTT
NA | TRBJ1-5 | NA | TRBV30 | CAWSGPHTGSDQPQHF | TGTGCCTGGAGTGGACCCCACACAGGGTCAGATCAGCCCCAGCATTTT
NA | TRBJ1-5 | TRBD1 | TRBV5-6 | CASSLPGGAGGNQPQHF | TGTGCCAGCAGCTTGCCAGGGGGCGCGGGTGGCAATCAGCCCCAGCATTTT
NA | TRBJ2-5 | NA | TRBV5-1 | CASCAGETRETQYF | TGCGCCAGCTGTGCAGGGGAAACAAGAGAGACCCAGTACTTC
NA | TRBJ2-7 | TRBD1 | TRBV11-2 | CASRPPTGQEIEYEQYF | TGTGCCAGCAGGCCCCCTACGGGACAGGAAATAGAGTACGAGCAGTACTTC
NA | TRBJ2-7 | TRBD2 | TRBV6-1 | CASRTSGGYEQYF | TGTGCCAGCCGGACTAGCGGGGGCTACGAGCAGTACTTC
NA | TRBJ2-2 | TRBD2 | TRBV14 | CASSPLAGGLNTGELFF | TGTGCCAGCAGCCCACTAGCGGGGGGACTAAACACCGGGGAGCTGTTTTTT
few | TRBJ2-5 | TRBD2 | TRBV30 | CAWSSSGGYGETQYF | TGTGCCTGGAGTTCTAGCGGGGGCTACGGGGAGACCCAGTACTTC
NA | TRBJ1-4 | NA | TRBV4-2 | CASSLRGSANEKLFF | TGTGCCAGCAGCCTGCGGGGGTCCGCTAATGAAAAACTGTTTTTT
NA | TRBJ1-2 | NA | TRBV27 | CASSSTGVGGYTF | TGTGCCAGCAGTTCCACAGGAGTGGGTGGCTACACCTTC
NA | TRBJ2-2 | TRBD2 | TRBV7-9 | CASSPSGGPNGELFF | TGTGCCAGCAGCCCTAGCGGGGGGCCTAACGGGGAGCTGTTTTTT
once | TRBJ1-3 | TRBD1 | TRBV5-1 | CASSLQQGYGNTIYF | TGCGCCAGCAGCTTGCAACAGGGGTACGGAAACACCATATATTTT
NA | TRBJ2-1 | TRBD2 | TRBV7-2 | CASSPTSGTYNEQFF | TGTGCCAGCAGCCCTACTAGCGGGACCTACAATGAGCAGTTCTTC
NA | TRBJ2-3 | TRBD1 | TRBV28 | CASSSTGDTQYF | TGTGCCAGCAGTTCGACAGGGGATACGCAGTATTTT
NA | TRBJ2-6 | NA | TRBV19 | CASSIQGGTSGANVLTF | TGTGCCAGTAGTATCCAGGGGGGAACCTCTGGGGCCAACGTCCTGACTTTC
NA | TRBJ1-2 | NA | TRBV6-5 | CASTDSANYGYTF | TGTGCCAGCACGGACAGCGCTAACTATGGCTACACCTTC